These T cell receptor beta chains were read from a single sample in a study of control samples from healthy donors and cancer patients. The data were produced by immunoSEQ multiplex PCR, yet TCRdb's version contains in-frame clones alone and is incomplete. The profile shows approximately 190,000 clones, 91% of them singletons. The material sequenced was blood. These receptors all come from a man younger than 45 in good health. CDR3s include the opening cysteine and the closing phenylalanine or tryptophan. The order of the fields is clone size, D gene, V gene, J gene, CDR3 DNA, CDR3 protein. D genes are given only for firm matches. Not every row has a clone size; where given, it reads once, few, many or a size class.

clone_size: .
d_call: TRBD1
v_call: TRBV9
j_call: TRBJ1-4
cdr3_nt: TGTGCCAGCAGCGTAAGGGACAGCGACTTAGTGGCAACTAATGAAAAACTGTTTTTT
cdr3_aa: CASSVRDSDLVATNEKLFF

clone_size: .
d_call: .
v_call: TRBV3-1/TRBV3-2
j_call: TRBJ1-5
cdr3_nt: TGTGCCAGCAGCCGGGACACCCGGAGGGATCAGCCCCAGCATTTT
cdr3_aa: CASSRDTRRDQPQHF

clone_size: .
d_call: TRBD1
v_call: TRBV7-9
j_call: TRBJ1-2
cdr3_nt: TGTGCCAGCAGCCCCCGGGGACAGGGGCCAGGCTATGGCTACACCTTC
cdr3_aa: CASSPRGQGPGYGYTF

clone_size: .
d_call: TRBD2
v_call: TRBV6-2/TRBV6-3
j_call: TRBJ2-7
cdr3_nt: TGTGCCAGCAGTTACCCAACTAGCGGGAGCTCCTACGAGCAGTACTTC
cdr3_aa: CASSYPTSGSSYEQYF

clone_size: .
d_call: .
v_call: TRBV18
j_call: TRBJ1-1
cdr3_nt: TGTGCCAGCTCACCTTCTCGACAGGCTTTCGCCGAAGCTTTCTTT
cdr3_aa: CASSPSRQAFAEAFF

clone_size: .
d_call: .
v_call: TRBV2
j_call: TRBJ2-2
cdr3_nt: TGTGCCAGCGGGGGGAGCTCGAGCACCGGGGAGCTGTTTTTT
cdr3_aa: CASGGSSSTGELFF

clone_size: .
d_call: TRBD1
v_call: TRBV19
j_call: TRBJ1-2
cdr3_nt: TGTGCCAGTAGTATAGCTCCATGGACAGGGGGCGCGAGGTTCTATGGCTACACCTTC
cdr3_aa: CASSIAPWTGGARFYGYTF

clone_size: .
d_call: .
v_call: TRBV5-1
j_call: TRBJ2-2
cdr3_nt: TGCGCCAGCAGCTTGCGGTTTGGGGAGTCCGGGGAGCTGTTTTTT
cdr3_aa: CASSLRFGESGELFF

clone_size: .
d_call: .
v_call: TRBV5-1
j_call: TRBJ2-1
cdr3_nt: TGCGCCAGCAGACCAGAACCGACGGGCACAGGGTCCTACAATGAGCAGTTCTTC
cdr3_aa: CASRPEPTGTGSYNEQFF

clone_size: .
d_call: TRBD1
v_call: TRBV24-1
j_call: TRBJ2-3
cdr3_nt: TGTGCCACCAGTGTCACCTTTCCCGGGACAGGGCGTAGCACAGATACGCAGTATTTT
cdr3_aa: CATSVTFPGTGRSTDTQYF

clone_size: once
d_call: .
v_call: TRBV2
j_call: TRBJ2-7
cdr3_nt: TGTGCCAGCAGTGAGGAGGGACCCGACAGGGCGGAGTACGAGCAGTACTTC
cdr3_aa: CASSEEGPDRAEYEQYF

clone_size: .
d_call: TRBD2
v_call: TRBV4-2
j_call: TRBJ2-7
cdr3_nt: TGTGCCAGCAGCCCCGAGCGGGGGGGCTACGAGCAGTACTTC
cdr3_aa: CASSPERGGYEQYF

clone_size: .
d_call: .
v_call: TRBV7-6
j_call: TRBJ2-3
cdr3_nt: TGTGCCAGCAGCGGTGCAGGGGACACAGATACGCAGTATTTT
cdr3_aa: CASSGAGDTDTQYF

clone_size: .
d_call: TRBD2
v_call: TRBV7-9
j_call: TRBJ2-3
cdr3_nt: TGTGCCAGCAGCACTAGCGGGGAAGTTGTTACGCAGTATTTT
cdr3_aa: CASSTSGEVVTQYF

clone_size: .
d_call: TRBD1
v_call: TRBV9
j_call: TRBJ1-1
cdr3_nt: TGTGCCAGCAGCGCCGAAGGGGGCGCGAACACTGAAGCTTTCTTT
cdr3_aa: CASSAEGGANTEAFF

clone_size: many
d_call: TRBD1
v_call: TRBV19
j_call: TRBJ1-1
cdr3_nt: TGTGCCAGTAGTATAGATACAGGGGGCACTGAAGCTTTCTTT
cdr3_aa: CASSIDTGGTEAFF

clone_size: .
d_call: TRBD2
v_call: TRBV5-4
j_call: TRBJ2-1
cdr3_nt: TGTGCCAGCAGCTTGGATAGCGGGGGCTACAATGAGCAGTTCTTC
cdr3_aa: CASSLDSGGYNEQFF

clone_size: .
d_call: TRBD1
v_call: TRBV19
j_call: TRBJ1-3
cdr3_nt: TGTGCCAGTAGTATACGGGACAGCTCTGGAAACACCATATATTTT
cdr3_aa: CASSIRDSSGNTIYF

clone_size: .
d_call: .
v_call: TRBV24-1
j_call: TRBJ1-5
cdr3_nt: TGTGCCACCAGTGATGCCGGAGGGGGTAATCAGCCCCAGCATTTT
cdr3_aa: CATSDAGGGNQPQHF

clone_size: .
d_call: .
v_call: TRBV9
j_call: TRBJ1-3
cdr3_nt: TGTGCCAGCAGCGTAGCAGCAGGGTTGGCAACAGCGGGTGGAAACACCATATATTTT
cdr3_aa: CASSVAAGLATAGGNTIYF

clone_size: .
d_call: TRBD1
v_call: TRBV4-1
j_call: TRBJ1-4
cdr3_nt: TGCGCCAGCAGCCAAGAGGTCACAGGGGGGGAAAAACTGTTTTTT
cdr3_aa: CASSQEVTGGEKLFF

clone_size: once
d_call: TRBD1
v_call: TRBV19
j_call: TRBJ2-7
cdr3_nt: TGTGCCAGTAGTCGGGACAGGGCGGACGAGCAGTACTTC
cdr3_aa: CASSRDRADEQYF

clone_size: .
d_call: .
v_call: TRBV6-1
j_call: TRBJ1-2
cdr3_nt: TGTGCCAGCAGTGACGAACGCCAGAACTATGGCTACACCTTC
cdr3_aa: CASSDERQNYGYTF

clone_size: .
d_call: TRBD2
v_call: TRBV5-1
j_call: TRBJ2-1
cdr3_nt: TGCGCCAGCAGCTCGACTAGCGGGGGGGCAACGGCGGATGAGCAGTTCTTC
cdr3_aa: CASSSTSGGATADEQFF

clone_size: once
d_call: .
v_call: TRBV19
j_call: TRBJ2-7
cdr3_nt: TGTGCCAGTACCCTAACCTCCTCCGCGGGAGAGCAGTACTTC
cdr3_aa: CASTLTSSAGEQYF

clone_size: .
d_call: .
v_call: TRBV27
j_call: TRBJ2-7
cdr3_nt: TGTGCCAGCAGCCCGAGGGGGTTCTCCTACGAGCAGTACTTC
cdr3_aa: CASSPRGFSYEQYF

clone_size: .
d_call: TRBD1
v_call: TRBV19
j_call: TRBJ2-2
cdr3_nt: TGTGCCAGTAGTATTGGGACAGGGGTGTACACCGGGGAGCTGTTTTTT
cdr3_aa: CASSIGTGVYTGELFF

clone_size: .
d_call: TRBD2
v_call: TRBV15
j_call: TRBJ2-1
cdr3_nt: TGTGCCACCAGCAGAGGTTTTTTAGGACTAGCGATAAACAATGAGCAGTTCTTC
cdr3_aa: CATSRGFLGLAINNEQFF

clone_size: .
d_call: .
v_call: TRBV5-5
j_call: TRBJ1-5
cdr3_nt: TGTGCCAGCAGCTTGTCTCGCGACGGACAGCCCCAGCATTTT
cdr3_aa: CASSLSRDGQPQHF

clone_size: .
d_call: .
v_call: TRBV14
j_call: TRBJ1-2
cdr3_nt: TGTGCCAGCAGCCAAGGACAGTATGGCTACACCTTC
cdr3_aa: CASSQGQYGYTF

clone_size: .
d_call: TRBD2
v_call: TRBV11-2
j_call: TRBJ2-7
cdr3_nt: TGTGCCAGCAGCTTCGGCGGGGGCTACGAGCAGTACTTC
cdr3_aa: CASSFGGGYEQYF

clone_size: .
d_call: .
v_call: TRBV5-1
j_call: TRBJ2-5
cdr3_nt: TGCGCCAGCAGCTTACAGGGTCTCAGAGAGACCCAGTACTTC
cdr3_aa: CASSLQGLRETQYF

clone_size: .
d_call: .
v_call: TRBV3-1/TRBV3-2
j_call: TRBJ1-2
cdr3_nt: TGTGCCAGCAGCCAAGGGGTGGTTGGCTACACCTTC
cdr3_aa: CASSQGVVGYTF

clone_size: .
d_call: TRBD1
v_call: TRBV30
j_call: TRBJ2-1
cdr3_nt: TGTGCCTGGAGTTCGTTGGGACAGGACTACAATGAGCAGTTCTTC
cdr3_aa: CAWSSLGQDYNEQFF

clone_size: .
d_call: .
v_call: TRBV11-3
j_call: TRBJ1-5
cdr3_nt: TGTGCCAGCAGCCGTCGGGAATGGTGCAATCAGCCCCAGCATTTT
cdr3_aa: CASSRREWCNQPQHF

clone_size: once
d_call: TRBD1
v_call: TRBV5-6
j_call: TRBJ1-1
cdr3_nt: TGTGCCAGCAGCTTGTCAGGGGGCTTGGGGGACACTGAAGCTTTCTTT
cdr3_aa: CASSLSGGLGDTEAFF

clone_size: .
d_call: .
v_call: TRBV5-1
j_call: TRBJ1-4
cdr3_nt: TGCGCCAGCAGCTCATGGTATACGGGGGGGAGACTGTTTTTT
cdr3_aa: CASSSWYTGGRLFF

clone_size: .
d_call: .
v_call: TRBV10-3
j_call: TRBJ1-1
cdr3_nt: TGTGCCGGCGAGGCGTTGGCGAACACTGAAGCTTTCTTT
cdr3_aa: CAGEALANTEAFF

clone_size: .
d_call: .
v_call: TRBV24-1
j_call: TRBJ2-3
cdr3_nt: TGTGCCACCAGTGATTCGGGCGTGTCGGCAGATACGCAGTATTTT
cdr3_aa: CATSDSGVSADTQYF

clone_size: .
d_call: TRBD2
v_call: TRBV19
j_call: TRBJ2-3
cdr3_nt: TGTGCCAGTACAGCGGGGGGCACAGATACGCAGTATTTT
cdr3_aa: CASTAGGTDTQYF

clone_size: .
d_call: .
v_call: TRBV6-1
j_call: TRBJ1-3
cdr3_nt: TGTGCCAGCAGTGAAGCGCGCGGGGGGGCTGGAAACACCATATATTTT
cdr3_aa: CASSEARGGAGNTIYF

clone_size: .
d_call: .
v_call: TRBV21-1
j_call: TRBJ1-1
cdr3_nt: TGTGCCAGCAGCGAAAGTACGGAGGTCCGGACACTGAACACTGAAGCTTTCTTT
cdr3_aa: CASSESTEVRTLNTEAFF

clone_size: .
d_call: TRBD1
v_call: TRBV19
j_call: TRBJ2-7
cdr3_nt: TGTGCCAGTAGTTCAATCGACAGGGCCGGGGTTTACGAGCAGTACTTC
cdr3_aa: CASSSIDRAGVYEQYF

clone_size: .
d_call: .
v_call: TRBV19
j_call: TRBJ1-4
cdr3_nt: TGTGCCAGTACTATAACATCGACGGGAAAACTGTTTTTT
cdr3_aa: CASTITSTGKLFF

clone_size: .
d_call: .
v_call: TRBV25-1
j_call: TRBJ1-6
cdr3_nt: TGTGCCAGCACCGGGAGCTCCTATAATTCACCCCTCCACTTT
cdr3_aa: CASTGSSYNSPLHF

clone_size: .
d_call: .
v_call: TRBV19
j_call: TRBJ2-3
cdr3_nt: TGTGCCAGTAGTATCACGGGGTTAGGGAGTACTAGCACAGATACGCAGTATTTT
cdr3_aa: CASSITGLGSTSTDTQYF

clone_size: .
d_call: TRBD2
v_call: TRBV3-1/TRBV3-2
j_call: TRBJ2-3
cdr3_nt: TGTGCCAGCAGCCCCGGTAGCGGGGGTTCTAGCACAGATACGCAGTATTTT
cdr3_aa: CASSPGSGGSSTDTQYF

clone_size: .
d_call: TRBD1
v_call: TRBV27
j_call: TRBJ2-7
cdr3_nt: TGTGCCAGCATGCAGGGGGCCTCCTACGAGCAGTACTTC
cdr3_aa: CASMQGASYEQYF

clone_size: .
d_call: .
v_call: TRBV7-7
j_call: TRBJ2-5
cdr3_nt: TGTGCCAGCAGCTTAGATGGGCAGGGTTCAGAGACCCAGTACTTC
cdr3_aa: CASSLDGQGSETQYF

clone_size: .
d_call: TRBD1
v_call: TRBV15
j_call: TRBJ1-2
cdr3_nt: TGTGCCACCAGCAGAGATCAGGGGGGCTATGGCTACACCTTC
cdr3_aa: CATSRDQGGYGYTF

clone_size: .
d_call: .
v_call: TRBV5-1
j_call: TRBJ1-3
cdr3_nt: TGCGCCAGCAGCAAAGACGGCCAGGGCGCTGGAAACACCATATATTTT
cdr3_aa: CASSKDGQGAGNTIYF

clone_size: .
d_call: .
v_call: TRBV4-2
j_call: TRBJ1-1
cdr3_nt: TGTGCCAGCAGCCCCGATCCTCGACTGGGGAACACTGAAGCTTTCTTT
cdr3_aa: CASSPDPRLGNTEAFF